This T cell receptor (beta chain) was retrieved from a study of breast tumors, draining lymph nodes, adjacent tissues. This CDR3 has 12 amino acids. Germline CDR1 and CDR2: MNHNS and SASEGT. Using its own MiXCR run on the multiplex PCR reads, TCRdb lists one record per CDR3 protein. The table records some 150,000 distinct CDR3 sequences, about 20% of them present only once. This clonotype was counted between two and nine times. As yet, its antigen is unknown. A much larger clone differs from this one at a single base, so this may be a read error. Study-level points and caveats: Tumor TCR diversity was below lymph nodes but above nontumor tissue. The lymph node origin of tumor T cells was framed as consistent with a hypothesis, not demonstrated. Compared with basal-like, luminal-like tumors shared significantly more repertoire with nontumor tissue. Most tumor T cells seemingly derive from lymph node, then expand in tumor.

Breast cancer patients provided tissue from their axillary draining lymph nodes. This TCR was recovered from a female donor with breast cancer. Some clones in this sample may be carry-over from other donors' samples. The chain combines TRBV6-1 with TRBJ2-1, with D possibly being TRBD1 (6 bases). Sequencing input: axillary lymph node tissue. The CDR3 DNA reads as TGTGCCAGCAGACAGGGAGCCGATGAGCAGTCCTTC. This encodes CASRQGADEQSF.